This T cell receptor beta chain is from a study of blood T cell repertoires in COVID-19. Study-level background: Acute and convalescent COVID-19 specimens originated in the United States, Italy and Spain. Sample material is recorded as cDNA or gDNA derived from T cells, B-cell-depleted T cells, or PBMCs.

The CDR3 is 14 residues long. V gave up 6 bases and J gave up 3 bases, with 11 bases separating them. Per the germline V gene, CDR1 is MNHEY and CDR2 is SVGAGI. Original analysis: Reference gene primer amplification in the assay estimated nucleated cell counts. Method: immunoSEQ multiplex PCR; TCRdb's copy keeps in-frame clones and lacks some. V, J and clone size were drawn from that table, and D and trimming were deduced from the DNA. The data contain tens of thousands of clones, just over 85% of them singletons. The source of this sequence is a human donor in a cohort sampled during active COVID-19. Sample: peripheral blood. The genes are TRBV6-5 and TRBJ2-2; a possible D gene is TRBD2 (5 bases). The DNA for the CDR3 is TGTGCCAGCAGCGAGGGTCGAGACACCGGGGAGCTGTTTTTT. It yields the protein CASSEGRDTGELFF.